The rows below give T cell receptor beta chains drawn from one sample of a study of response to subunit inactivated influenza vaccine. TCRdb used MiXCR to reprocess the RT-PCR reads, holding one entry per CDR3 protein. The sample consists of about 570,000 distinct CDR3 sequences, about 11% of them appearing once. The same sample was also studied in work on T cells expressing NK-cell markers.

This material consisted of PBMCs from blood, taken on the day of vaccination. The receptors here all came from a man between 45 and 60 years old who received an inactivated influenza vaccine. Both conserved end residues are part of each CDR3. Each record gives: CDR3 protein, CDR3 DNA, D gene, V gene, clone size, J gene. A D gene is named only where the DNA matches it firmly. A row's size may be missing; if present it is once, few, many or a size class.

cdr3_aa: CASSLEGPGTQYF; cdr3_nt: TGTGCCAGCAGCTTGGAAGGTCCAGGGACCCAGTACTTC; d_call: NA; v_call: TRBV5-5; clone_size: many; j_call: TRBJ2-5
cdr3_aa: CASSLALAGGEQFF; cdr3_nt: TGCGCCAGCAGCTTGGCACTAGCGGGAGGTGAGCAGTTCTTC; d_call: TRBD2; v_call: TRBV5-1; clone_size: many; j_call: TRBJ2-1
cdr3_aa: CASSLSTTGAADTQYF; cdr3_nt: TGTGCCAGCAGTTTAAGTACGACAGGCGCGGCAGATACGCAGTATTTT; d_call: NA; v_call: TRBV12-3/TRBV12-4; clone_size: NA; j_call: TRBJ2-3
cdr3_aa: CASSFGSGQAKEQYF; cdr3_nt: TGTGCCAGCAGCTTTGGTTCGGGACAGGCGAAAGAGCAGTACTTC; d_call: TRBD1; v_call: TRBV7-2; clone_size: medium-sized; j_call: TRBJ2-7
cdr3_aa: CSARDKGTDTQYF; cdr3_nt: TGCAGTGCTAGAGATAAGGGCACAGATACGCAGTATTTT; d_call: NA; v_call: TRBV20-1; clone_size: many; j_call: TRBJ2-3
cdr3_aa: CASSFFVYEQYF; cdr3_nt: TGTGCCAGCAGCTTTTTTGTGTACGAGCAGTACTTC; d_call: NA; v_call: TRBV7-2; clone_size: few; j_call: TRBJ2-7
cdr3_aa: CASSRRANANYGYTF; cdr3_nt: TGTGCCAGCAGTCGGCGGGCGAATGCTAACTATGGCTACACCTTC; d_call: NA; v_call: TRBV21-1; clone_size: NA; j_call: TRBJ1-2
cdr3_aa: CSAFGGQGYEKLFF; cdr3_nt: TGCAGTGCTTTTGGGGGACAGGGTTACGAAAAACTGTTTTTT; d_call: TRBD1; v_call: TRBV20-1; clone_size: NA; j_call: TRBJ1-4
cdr3_aa: CSAPQTSGINTGELFF; cdr3_nt: TGCAGTGCCCCACAGACTAGCGGGATTAACACCGGGGAGCTGTTTTTT; d_call: TRBD2; v_call: TRBV20-1; clone_size: few; j_call: TRBJ2-2
cdr3_aa: CAISEQFANTGELFF; cdr3_nt: TGTGCCATCAGTGAGCAGTTTGCGAACACCGGGGAGCTGTTTTTT; d_call: NA; v_call: TRBV10-3; clone_size: few; j_call: TRBJ2-2